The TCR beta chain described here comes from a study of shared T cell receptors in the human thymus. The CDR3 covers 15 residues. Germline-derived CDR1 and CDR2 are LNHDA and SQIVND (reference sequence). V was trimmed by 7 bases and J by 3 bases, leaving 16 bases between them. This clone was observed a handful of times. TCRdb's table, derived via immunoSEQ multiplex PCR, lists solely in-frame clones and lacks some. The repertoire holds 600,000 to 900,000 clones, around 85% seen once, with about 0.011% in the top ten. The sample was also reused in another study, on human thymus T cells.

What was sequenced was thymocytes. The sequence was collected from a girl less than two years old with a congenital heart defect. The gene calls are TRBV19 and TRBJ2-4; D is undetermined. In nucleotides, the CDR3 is TGTGCCAGTACGCCGAGGTACGAGCTCAAAAACATTCAGTACTTC. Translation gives CASTPRYELKNIQYF.